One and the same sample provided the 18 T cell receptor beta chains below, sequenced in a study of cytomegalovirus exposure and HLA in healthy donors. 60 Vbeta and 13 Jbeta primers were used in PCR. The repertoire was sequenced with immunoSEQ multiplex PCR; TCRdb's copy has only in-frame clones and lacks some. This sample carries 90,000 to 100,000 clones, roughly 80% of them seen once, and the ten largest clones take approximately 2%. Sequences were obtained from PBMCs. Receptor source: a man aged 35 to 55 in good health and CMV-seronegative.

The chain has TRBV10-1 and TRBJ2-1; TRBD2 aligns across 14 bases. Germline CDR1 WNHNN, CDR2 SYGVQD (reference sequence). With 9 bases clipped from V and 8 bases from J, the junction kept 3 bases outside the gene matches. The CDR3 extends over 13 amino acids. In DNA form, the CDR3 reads TGCGCCAGAGGGACTAGCGGGAGCGATGAGCAGTTCTTC. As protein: CARGTSGSDEQFF.

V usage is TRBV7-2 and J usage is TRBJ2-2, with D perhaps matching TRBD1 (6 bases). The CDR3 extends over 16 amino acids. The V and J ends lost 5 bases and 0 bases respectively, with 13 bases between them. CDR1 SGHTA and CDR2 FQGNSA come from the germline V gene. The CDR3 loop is CASSLLGGSNTGELFF. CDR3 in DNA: TGTGCCAGCAGCCTCCTTGGGGGCTCGAACACCGGGGAGCTGTTTTTT.

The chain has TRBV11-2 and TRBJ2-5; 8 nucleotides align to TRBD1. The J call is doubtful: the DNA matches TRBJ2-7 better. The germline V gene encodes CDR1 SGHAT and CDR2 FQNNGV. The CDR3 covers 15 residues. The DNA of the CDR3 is TGTGCCAGCAGCTCCGGACAGGGACCGTCCTACGAGCAGTACTTC. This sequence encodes CASSSGQGPSYEQYF.

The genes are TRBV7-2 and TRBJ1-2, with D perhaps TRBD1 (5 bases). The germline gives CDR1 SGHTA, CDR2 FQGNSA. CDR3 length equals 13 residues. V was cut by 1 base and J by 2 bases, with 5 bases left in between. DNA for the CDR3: TGTGCCAGCAGCTTAGGGACAAACTATGGCTACACCTTC. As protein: CASSLGTNYGYTF.

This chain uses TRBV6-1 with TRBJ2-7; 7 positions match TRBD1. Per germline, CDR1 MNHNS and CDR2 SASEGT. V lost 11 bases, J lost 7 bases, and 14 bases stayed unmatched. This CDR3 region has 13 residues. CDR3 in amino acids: CASFDRVLREQYF. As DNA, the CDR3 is TGTGCCTCATTCGACAGGGTCCTACGGGAGCAGTACTTC.

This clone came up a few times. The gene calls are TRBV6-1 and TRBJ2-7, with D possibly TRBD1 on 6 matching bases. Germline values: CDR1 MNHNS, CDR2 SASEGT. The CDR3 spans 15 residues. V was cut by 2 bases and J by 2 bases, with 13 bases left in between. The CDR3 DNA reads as TGTGCCAGCAGTGAAAGGTGGGACACCCCCTACGAGCAGTACTTC. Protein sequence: CASSERWDTPYEQYF.

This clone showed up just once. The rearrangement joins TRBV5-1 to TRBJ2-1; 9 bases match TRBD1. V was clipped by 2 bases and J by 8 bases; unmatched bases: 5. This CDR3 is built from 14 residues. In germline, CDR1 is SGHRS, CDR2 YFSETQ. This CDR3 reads CASSFRDRDYEQFF. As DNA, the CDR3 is TGCGCCAGCAGCTTCCGGGACAGGGACTATGAGCAGTTCTTC.

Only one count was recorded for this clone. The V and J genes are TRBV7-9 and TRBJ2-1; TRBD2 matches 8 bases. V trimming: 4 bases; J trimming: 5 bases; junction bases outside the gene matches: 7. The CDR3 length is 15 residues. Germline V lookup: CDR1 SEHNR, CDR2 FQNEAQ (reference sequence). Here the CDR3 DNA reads TGTGCCAGCAGCTCCTCGGGACTAGACAACAATGAGCAGTTCTTC. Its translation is CASSSSGLDNNEQFF.

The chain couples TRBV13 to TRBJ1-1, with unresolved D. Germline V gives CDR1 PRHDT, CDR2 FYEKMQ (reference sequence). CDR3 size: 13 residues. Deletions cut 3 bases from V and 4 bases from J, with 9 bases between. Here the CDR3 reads CASSFGISTEAFF. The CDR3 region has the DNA TGTGCCAGCAGCTTCGGTATTAGCACTGAAGCTTTCTTT.

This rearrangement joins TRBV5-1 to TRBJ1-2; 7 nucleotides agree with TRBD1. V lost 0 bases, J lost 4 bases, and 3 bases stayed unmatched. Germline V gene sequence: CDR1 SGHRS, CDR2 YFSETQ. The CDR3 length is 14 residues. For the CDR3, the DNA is TGCGCCAGCAGCTTGGATCAGGGGGGCTATGGCTACACCTTC. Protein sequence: CASSLDQGGYGYTF.

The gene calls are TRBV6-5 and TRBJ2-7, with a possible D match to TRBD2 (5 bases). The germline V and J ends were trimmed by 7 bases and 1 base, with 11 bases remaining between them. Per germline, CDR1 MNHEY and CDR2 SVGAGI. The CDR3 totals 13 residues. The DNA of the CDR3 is TGTGCCAGCACCGGGGTACCTTCCTACGAGCAGTACTTC. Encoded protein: CASTGVPSYEQYF.

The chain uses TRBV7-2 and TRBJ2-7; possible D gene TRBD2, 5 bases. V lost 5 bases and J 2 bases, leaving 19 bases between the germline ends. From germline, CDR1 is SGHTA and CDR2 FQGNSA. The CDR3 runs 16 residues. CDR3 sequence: CASSPSGGFLAYEQYF. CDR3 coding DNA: TGTGCCAGCAGCCCTTCAGGAGGATTTCTAGCCTACGAGCAGTACTTC.

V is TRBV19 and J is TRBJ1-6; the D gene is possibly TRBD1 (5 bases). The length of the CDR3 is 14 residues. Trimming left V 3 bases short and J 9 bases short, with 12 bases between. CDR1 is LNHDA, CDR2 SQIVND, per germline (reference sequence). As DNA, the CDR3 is TGTGCCAGTAGTATTCAGGGCTGGGCTTCACCCCTCCACTTT. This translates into CASSIQGWASPLHF. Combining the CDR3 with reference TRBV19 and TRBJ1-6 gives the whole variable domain DGGITQSPKYLFRKEGQNVTLSCEQNLNHDAMYWYRQDPGQGLRLIYYSQIVNDFQKGDIAEGYSVSREKKESFPLTVTSAQKNPTAFYLCASSIQGWASPLHFGNGTRLTVT.

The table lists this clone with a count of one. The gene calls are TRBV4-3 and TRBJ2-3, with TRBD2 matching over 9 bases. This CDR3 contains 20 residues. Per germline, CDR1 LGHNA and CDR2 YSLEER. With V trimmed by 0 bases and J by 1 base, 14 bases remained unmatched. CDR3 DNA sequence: TGCGCCAGCAGCCAAGATGAGTGGAGGGCTAGCGGGGTCGGCACAGATACGCAGTATTTT. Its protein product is CASSQDEWRASGVGTDTQYF.

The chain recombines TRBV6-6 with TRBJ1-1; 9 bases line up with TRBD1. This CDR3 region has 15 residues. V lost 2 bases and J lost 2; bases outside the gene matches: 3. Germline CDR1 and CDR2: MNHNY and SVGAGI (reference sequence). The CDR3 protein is CASSYLGQGNTEAFF. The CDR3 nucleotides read TGTGCCAGCAGTTACCTGGGACAGGGAAACACTGAAGCTTTCTTT.

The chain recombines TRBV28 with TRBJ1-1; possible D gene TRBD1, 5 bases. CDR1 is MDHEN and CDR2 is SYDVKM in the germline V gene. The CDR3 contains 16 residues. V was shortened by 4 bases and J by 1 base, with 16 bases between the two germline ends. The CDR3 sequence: CASSSPTMDTNTEAFF. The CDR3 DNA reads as TGTGCCAGCAGTTCCCCGACAATGGACACGAACACTGAAGCTTTCTTT.

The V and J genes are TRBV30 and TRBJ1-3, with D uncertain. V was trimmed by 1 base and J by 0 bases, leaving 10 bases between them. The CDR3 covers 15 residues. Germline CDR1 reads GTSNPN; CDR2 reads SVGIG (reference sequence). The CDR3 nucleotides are TGTGCCTGGAGTGGCGGGATTTCCTCTGGAAACACCATATATTTT. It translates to CAWSGGISSGNTIYF.

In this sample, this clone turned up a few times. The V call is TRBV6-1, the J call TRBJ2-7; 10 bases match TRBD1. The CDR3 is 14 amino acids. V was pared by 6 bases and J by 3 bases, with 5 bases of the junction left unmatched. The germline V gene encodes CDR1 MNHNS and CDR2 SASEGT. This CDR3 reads CASRDGTGDYEQYF. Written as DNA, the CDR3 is TGTGCCAGCAGAGACGGGACAGGGGACTACGAGCAGTACTTC.